The 3 T cell receptor beta chains below come from one sample, sequenced in a study of human T cells and chemical hapten exposure. Time point indicated: pre-sensitization, week 0. Treatment here: therapeutic diphenylcyclopropenone sensitization with weekly scalp DPC. TCRdb ran MiXCR on the RACE reads and lists one entry per CDR3 protein. Of 300,000 to 450,000 distinct CDR3 sequences in the sample, around 5.5% are singletons; the top ten hold more than 8%. The sequencing here drew on whole blood, taken in connection with sensitization to the hapten diphenylcyclopropenone (DPC). The source of these receptors is a woman under 30 with alopecia areata. Some clones in this sample may be carry-over from other donors' samples.

This clonotype showed up just a few times. V and J are TRBV6-6 and TRBJ1-5; D is undetermined. Per germline, CDR1 MNHNY and CDR2 SVGAGI (reference sequence). Trimming stripped 6 bases from V and 4 bases from J, with 13 bases between. The CDR3 totals 14 residues. The CDR3 bases are TGTGCCAGCAGCCCTGGGCGGAGGAATCAGCCCCAGCATTTT. It encodes CASSPGRRNQPQHF.

The table lists this clonotype with a few counts. The gene calls are TRBV5-1 and TRBJ2-3; 15 bases match TRBD2. With 4 bases clipped from V and 4 bases from J, the junction kept 10 bases outside the gene matches. The CDR3 runs 18 residues. Germline values: CDR1 SGHRS, CDR2 YFSETQ. The CDR3 reads CASSTGLAGGPAPDTQYF. In nucleotides, the CDR3 is TGCGCCAGCAGCACCGGACTAGCGGGGGGGCCAGCCCCAGATACGCAGTATTTT. Full variable domain (rest looked up from reference TRBV5-1 and TRBJ2-3): KAGVTQTPRYLIKTRGQQVTLSCSPISGHRSVSWYQQTPGQGLQFLFEYFSETQRNKGNFPGRFSGRQFSNSRSEMNVSTLELGDSALYLCASSTGLAGGPAPDTQYFGPGTRLTVL.

At least ten counts were recorded for this clonotype. The chain carries TRBV6-5 and TRBJ2-5, with 11 bases matching TRBD2. CDR3 size: 15 residues. J was trimmed by 2 bases and V by 5 bases; bases with no gene match: 4. The V gene's germline CDR1 is MNHEY and CDR2 SVGAGI. CDR3 sequence: CASSTLAGGQETQYF. The CDR3 DNA follows: TGTGCCAGCAGTACCTTAGCGGGGGGGCAAGAGACCCAGTACTTC.